The present T cell receptor (beta chain) was sequenced within a study of T cells in Graves' hyperthyroidism and ophthalmopathy. Study-wide results and caveats: Most clonotypes expanded in the thyroid (above 0.001) were also present in blood.

This clonotype appeared many times. Antigen specificity is unknown. The investigators amplified TCR beta CDR3 regions from RNA transcripts. RT-PCR in the first round (using the HTBI primer set) targeted the TCR CDR3. TCRdb recomputed calls from the multiplex PCR reads with MiXCR, one row per CDR3 protein. The sample records roughly 740,000 distinct CDR3 sequences, roughly 17% being singletons. V shed 1 base and J shed 0 bases, with 10 bases lying between them. CDR1 and CDR2 from the germline V gene are MDHEN and SYDVKM. This CDR3 comprises 15 residues. The chain is built from TRBV28 and TRBJ2-7; D perhaps matches TRBD1 (5 bases). The sequenced sample consisted of blood. This clonotype was obtained from a man younger than 35 with Graves' hyperthyroidism. CDR3 in DNA: TGTGCCAGCAGTTTATTTCTAGGGGCCTCCTACGAGCAGTACTTC. Residues: CASSLFLGASYEQYF.